Listed below are T cell receptor beta chains from one sample, sequenced in a study of blood T cell repertoires in COVID-19. Generated by immunoSEQ multiplex PCR, the TCRdb table keeps only in-frame clones and is missing some. Among fewer than 150,000 clones listed, about 85% were seen once. Source material: peripheral blood. The receptors were sampled from a human donor in a cohort sampled during active COVID-19. Both conserved end residues are part of each CDR3. Fields, in order: V gene, clone size, D gene, J gene, CDR3 protein, CDR3 DNA. D genes are given only for firm matches. Not every row has a clone size; where given, it reads once, few, many or a size class.

V gene: TRBV2
clone size: NA
D gene: NA
J gene: TRBJ1-2
CDR3 protein: CASSPFDRTASYTF
CDR3 DNA: TGTGCCAGCAGTCCTTTTGACAGGACGGCCAGCTACACCTTC

V gene: TRBV4-1
clone size: NA
D gene: NA
J gene: TRBJ2-1
CDR3 protein: CASSQVAAFNEQFF
CDR3 DNA: TGCGCCAGCAGCCAAGTGGCGGCCTTCAATGAGCAGTTCTTC

V gene: TRBV7-7
clone size: NA
D gene: TRBD2
J gene: TRBJ2-1
CDR3 protein: CASSFGTSGTNEQFF
CDR3 DNA: TGTGCCAGCAGCTTCGGGACTAGCGGTACCAATGAGCAGTTCTTC

V gene: TRBV5-1
clone size: NA
D gene: TRBD2
J gene: TRBJ2-1
CDR3 protein: CASSSGTSGEGEQFF
CDR3 DNA: TGCGCCAGCAGCTCTGGGACTAGCGGGGAGGGTGAGCAGTTCTTC

V gene: TRBV12-3/TRBV12-4
clone size: NA
D gene: NA
J gene: TRBJ2-7
CDR3 protein: CASSFNYEQYF
CDR3 DNA: TGTGCCAGCAGTTTCAACTACGAGCAGTACTTC

V gene: TRBV6-2/TRBV6-3
clone size: NA
D gene: NA
J gene: TRBJ2-1
CDR3 protein: CASSPGGHRFF
CDR3 DNA: TGTGCCAGCAGTCCCGGGGGGCATAGGTTCTTC

V gene: TRBV2
clone size: NA
D gene: TRBD1
J gene: TRBJ2-4
CDR3 protein: CASSAGTGVRDF
CDR3 DNA: TGTGCCAGCAGTGCGGGGACAGGGGTACGGGACTTC

V gene: TRBV7-7
clone size: NA
D gene: NA
J gene: TRBJ2-1
CDR3 protein: CASSPITGLAFDNEQFF
CDR3 DNA: TGTGCCAGCAGCCCGATCACTGGGCTAGCTTTCGACAATGAGCAGTTCTTC

V gene: TRBV30
clone size: NA
D gene: NA
J gene: TRBJ2-7
CDR3 protein: CAWSVRVGYEQYF
CDR3 DNA: TGTGCCTGGAGTGTTCGCGTCGGGTACGAGCAGTACTTC

V gene: TRBV7-3
clone size: once
D gene: TRBD2
J gene: TRBJ2-3
CDR3 protein: CASSPGGLGTDTQYF
CDR3 DNA: TGTGCCAGCAGCCCGGGGGGGCTGGGCACAGATACGCAGTATTTT

V gene: TRBV12-3/TRBV12-4
clone size: NA
D gene: NA
J gene: TRBJ1-5
CDR3 protein: CASSLSGPQHF
CDR3 DNA: TGTGCCAGCAGTCTATCTGGGCCCCAGCATTTT

V gene: TRBV28
clone size: few
D gene: TRBD2
J gene: TRBJ2-1
CDR3 protein: CASRHSGGPYNEQFF
CDR3 DNA: TGTGCCAGCAGACACTCGGGGGGGCCCTACAATGAGCAGTTCTTC

V gene: TRBV6-5
clone size: NA
D gene: NA
J gene: TRBJ1-1
CDR3 protein: CASSSREAEAFF
CDR3 DNA: TGTGCCAGCAGTTCACGGGAGGCTGAAGCTTTCTTT

V gene: TRBV6-6
clone size: few
D gene: TRBD2
J gene: TRBJ2-1
CDR3 protein: CASRQLAGGGNEQFF
CDR3 DNA: TGTGCCAGCAGGCAGCTAGCGGGGGGAGGTAATGAGCAGTTCTTC

V gene: TRBV4-1
clone size: NA
D gene: TRBD1
J gene: TRBJ1-4
CDR3 protein: CASSQPGTANEKLFF
CDR3 DNA: TGCGCCAGCAGCCAACCCGGGACAGCTAATGAAAAACTGTTTTTT

V gene: TRBV4-1
clone size: NA
D gene: TRBD1
J gene: TRBJ1-5
CDR3 protein: CASSPRDRTSYSNQPQHF
CDR3 DNA: TGCGCCAGCAGCCCCCGGGACAGGACTTCCTATAGCAATCAGCCCCAGCATTTT

V gene: TRBV5-5
clone size: NA
D gene: NA
J gene: TRBJ2-1
CDR3 protein: CASSLRGPPGDEQFF
CDR3 DNA: TGTGCCAGCAGCTTGAGAGGTCCCCCCGGCGATGAGCAGTTCTTC

V gene: TRBV11-3
clone size: once
D gene: TRBD2
J gene: TRBJ2-2
CDR3 protein: CASSGGGTNTGELFF
CDR3 DNA: TGTGCCAGCAGCGGCGGGGGGACCAACACCGGGGAGCTGTTTTTT

V gene: TRBV7-6
clone size: NA
D gene: NA
J gene: TRBJ2-3
CDR3 protein: CASSTSVGADTQYF
CDR3 DNA: TGTGCCAGCAGCACCTCAGTAGGGGCAGATACGCAGTATTTT

V gene: TRBV6-2/TRBV6-3
clone size: NA
D gene: NA
J gene: TRBJ1-6
CDR3 protein: CASSYEAGSPLHF
CDR3 DNA: TGTGCCAGCAGTTACGAAGCCGGGTCACCCCTCCACTTT

V gene: TRBV5-4
clone size: NA
D gene: TRBD2
J gene: TRBJ2-7
CDR3 protein: CASSSSLAGSYEQYF
CDR3 DNA: TGTGCCAGCAGCTCGTCGTTAGCGGGATCCTACGAGCAGTACTTC

V gene: TRBV28
clone size: few
D gene: TRBD1
J gene: TRBJ1-4
CDR3 protein: CASSTVGTGNEKLFF
CDR3 DNA: TGTGCCAGCAGCACCGTTGGGACAGGGAATGAAAAACTGTTTTTT

V gene: TRBV2
clone size: NA
D gene: NA
J gene: TRBJ2-3
CDR3 protein: CASSTVDTQYF
CDR3 DNA: TGTGCCAGCAGTACTGTAGATACGCAGTATTTT

V gene: TRBV5-1
clone size: NA
D gene: TRBD2
J gene: TRBJ2-5
CDR3 protein: CASSSRTSGGGETQYF
CDR3 DNA: TGCGCCAGCAGCTCAAGGACTAGCGGGGGCGGTGAGACCCAGTACTTC

V gene: TRBV5-8
clone size: NA
D gene: NA
J gene: TRBJ1-1
CDR3 protein: CASSLDPRQRNTEAFF
CDR3 DNA: TGTGCCAGCAGCTTGGACCCGCGACAGCGAAACACTGAAGCTTTCTTT

V gene: TRBV3-1/TRBV3-2
clone size: NA
D gene: TRBD2
J gene: TRBJ2-1
CDR3 protein: CASSQGGGGGNEQFF
CDR3 DNA: TGTGCCAGCAGCCAAGGCGGGGGGGGTGGCAATGAGCAGTTCTTC

V gene: TRBV28
clone size: NA
D gene: NA
J gene: TRBJ2-7
CDR3 protein: CASSGQRTAQSYEQYF
CDR3 DNA: TGTGCCAGCAGTGGACAGCGTACTGCGCAGTCATACGAGCAGTACTTC

V gene: TRBV10-2
clone size: NA
D gene: NA
J gene: TRBJ2-7
CDR3 protein: CASTDSGSGEQYF
CDR3 DNA: TGCGCCAGCACCGATAGTGGGTCGGGCGAGCAGTACTTC

V gene: TRBV6-5
clone size: NA
D gene: TRBD2
J gene: TRBJ2-7
CDR3 protein: CASSLGRGAYEQYF
CDR3 DNA: TGTGCCAGCAGTTTGGGACGGGGGGCCTACGAGCAGTACTTC